This T cell receptor (beta chain) was sequenced for a study of blood T cell repertoires in COVID-19. The assay was immunoSEQ multiplex PCR, and TCRdb's table has in-frame clones only and misses some. The table lists approximately 170,000 clones, approximately 77% of them singletons, with roughly a tenth in the top ten. The sample taken for sequencing was peripheral blood. The sequence was collected from a woman of 80 years or more with active or convalescent COVID-19.

The CDR3 is CASSRTPLRTTNEKLFF. The DNA of the CDR3 is TGTGCCAGCAGCCGAACCCCCCTACGAACAACTAATGAAAAACTGTTTTTT. J is TRBJ1-4 and V is TRBV7-9, with D unresolved. Germline V gene data show CDR1 as SEHNR and CDR2 as FQNEAQ (reference sequence). V was clipped by 5 bases and J by 0 bases, with 16 bases between them. The CDR3 loop spans 17 amino acids.